The following is a T cell receptor beta chain sequence with its context. In the original workflow: Amplification from reference gene primers served as the basis for estimated nucleated cell counts. The repertoire was sequenced with immunoSEQ multiplex PCR; TCRdb's copy has only in-frame clones and lacks some. The D gene and trimming were derived from the DNA, and the V and J assignments and clone size from that table. This sample has hundreds of thousands of clones, with around nine tenths found just once. The CDR3 totals 13 residues. From germline, CDR1 is SGHKS and CDR2 YYEKEE (reference sequence). With 0 bases removed from V and 8 bases from J, the gap between germline ends came to 6 bases. The sample belongs to a study of blood T cell repertoires in COVID-19. Study as a whole: PBMCs, B-cell-depleted T cells, or T cells were the source of the cDNA or gDNA that made up the material.

The receptor's source is a man between 65 and 85 years old with acute or convalescent COVID-19. J is TRBJ1-6 and V is TRBV5-5, with D unresolved. Sample: peripheral blood. The CDR3 DNA reads as TGTGCCAGCAGCTTGGCAGGTTATTCACCCCTCCACTTT. Translated: CASSLAGYSPLHF.